This entry concerns a single T cell receptor (beta chain). Its antigen is unknown. No much larger clone exists at a distance of one base, and base qualities are not known. The CDR3 sequence holds 12 residues, the cysteine and phenylalanine included. Here the CDR3 DNA is all that survives: 36 bases in frame from base 1. Cut back by 5 bases and 8 bases, the V and J ends lie 15 bases apart. CDR1 and CDR2 were assigned from the germline V gene (reference sequence) as GTSNPN and SVGIG. The sample is drawn from a study of blood T cell repertoires in COVID-19 (dated by TCRdb to about 2020). Broadly, across the study: The collaborator samples originated in the United States, Italy and Spain and spanned the acute and convalescent phases of COVID-19. Deeply sampled blood TCRbeta repertoires from subjects exposed to, actively infected with, or recovered from COVID-19 were included in the dataset. Where available, HLA class I and class II types were taken from metadata supplied by the sample provider and were not determined by assay-based typing. The repertoires were released in a freely available public database meant as a resource for research on the immune response to SARS-CoV-2. The material from the prospective study consisted of cDNA or gDNA derived from T cells, B-cell-depleted T cells, or PBMCs. The samples were drawn from the first 160 participants of the ongoing ImmuneRACE study and from some 1,300 subjects provided by 6 global collaborators. A de-identified subject ID, COVID-19 status, age in years and sex were almost always included in the sample metadata. General conclusions and limits of the study: The amount of clinical and demographic metadata varied by source and participant and was provided uncurated.

TCRbeta CDR3 regions were amplified from genomic DNA using the immunoSEQ Assay, a bias-controlled multiplex PCR. Per the source publication's procedure: Within the assay, amplification of reference gene primers was used to estimate how many nucleated cells each sample contained. Sequence reads were collapsed and filtered to measure the absolute abundance of every unique TCRbeta CDR3 rearrangement. For each sample, productive Simpson clonality was calculated as the square root of Simpson's diversity index across productive rearrangements. This is the immuneACCESS table as TCRdb keeps it, with only in-frame sequences that have V and J called. A part of the clones is gone; compared with another copy, unresolved V genes explain less than half, and the rest is unexplained. V and J calls and clone size are given by that table; D and trimming were obtained from the DNA. For this sample there are 130,000 or so clones; approximately 83% appear just once. Together, the top ten hold about 16% of the sample.

A second Seattle source provided samples from volunteer blood donors who had recovered from COVID-19. The collaborating institutions used their own protocols to collect whole blood in K2EDTA tubes. For TCRbeta analysis, collaborator samples were shipped as frozen whole blood, as isolated PBMCs, or as DNA extracted from either sample type. The sequence links TRBV30 to TRBJ1-2, with TRBD1 as a weak D call on 6 bases. The sample was peripheral blood. This receptor was obtained from a woman aged 45-60 years who had recovered from COVID-19. The CDR3 region reads CAWETTGSGYTF. In nucleotide form, the sequence is TGTGCCTGGGAGACTACAGGGAGCGGCTACACCTTC.